One T cell receptor (beta chain) is described in this entry. Per the original methods: Reference gene primer amplification in the assay estimated nucleated cell counts. Some clones are missing from TCRdb's copy, which holds only in-frame ones; the method was immunoSEQ multiplex PCR. The V and J calls and clone size are taken from that table; D and trimming were inferred from the DNA. The table shows roughly 160,000 clones, with approximately 81% occurring only once. The study assigned cohorts using participant-reported clinical history. The length of the CDR3 is 14 residues. Germline V lookup: CDR1 MNHEY, CDR2 SVGAGI. V lost 6 bases and J lost 6; bases outside the gene matches: 6. These data come from a study of blood T cell repertoires in COVID-19.

The TCR originated in a man in his sixties who had recovered from COVID-19. Sequencing input: PBMCs or T cells enriched from blood (not recorded which). The chain employs TRBV6-5 and TRBJ1-5; 9 bases map to TRBD1. CDR3: CASRTDRGSQPQHF. The CDR3 DNA sequence: TGTGCCAGCAGGACGGACAGGGGCAGTCAGCCCCAGCATTTT.